This T cell receptor (beta chain) was retrieved from a study of blood T cell repertoires in COVID-19. Study summary: Some COVID-19 samples were acute and others convalescent; all came from the United States, Italy and Spain. PBMCs, B-cell-depleted T cells, or T cells were the source of the cDNA or gDNA that made up the material.

Seattle's cohort entered during active infection and was followed longitudinally. In the authors' methods: Estimation of nucleated cell counts relied on the amplification of reference gene primers. Profiling relied on immunoSEQ multiplex PCR, and the TCRdb table lists in-frame clones only, not all of them. That table supplies the V and J calls and clone size; D and trimming were determined from the DNA. The sample lists approximately 400,000 clones, about 91% seen once, with around an eighth in the top ten. The germline gives CDR1 SGHRS, CDR2 YFSETQ. V lost 4 bases to trimming and J lost 5 bases; unmatched junction nucleotides: 8. CDR3 size: 14 residues.

This receptor was identified in a woman aged 45 to 65 with COVID-19, enrolled during active disease. Sequenced: peripheral blood. The chain employs TRBV5-1 and TRBJ2-5; TRBD2 agrees at 7 bases. Here the CDR3 DNA reads TGCGCCAGCAGCACCGGGACTATAAGGGAGACCCAGTACTTC. Its translation: CASSTGTIRETQYF.